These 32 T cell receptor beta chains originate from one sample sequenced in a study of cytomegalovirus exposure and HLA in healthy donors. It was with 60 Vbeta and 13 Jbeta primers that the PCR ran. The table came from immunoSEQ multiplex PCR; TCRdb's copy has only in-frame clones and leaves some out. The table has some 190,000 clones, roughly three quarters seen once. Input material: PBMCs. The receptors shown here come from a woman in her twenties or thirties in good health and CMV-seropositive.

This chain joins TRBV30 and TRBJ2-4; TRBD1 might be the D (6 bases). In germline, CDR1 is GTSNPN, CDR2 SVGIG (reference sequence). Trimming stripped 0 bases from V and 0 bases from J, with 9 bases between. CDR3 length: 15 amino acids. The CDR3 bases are TGTGCCTGGAGTGTTTGGGGGCTAGCCAAAAACATTCAGTACTTC. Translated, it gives CAWSVWGLAKNIQYF.

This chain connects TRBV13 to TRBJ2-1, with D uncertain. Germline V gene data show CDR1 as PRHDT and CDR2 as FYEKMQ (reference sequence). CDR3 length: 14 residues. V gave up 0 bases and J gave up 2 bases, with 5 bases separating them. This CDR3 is CASSLGSTYNEQFF. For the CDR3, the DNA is TGTGCCAGCAGCTTAGGCAGTACCTACAATGAGCAGTTCTTC.

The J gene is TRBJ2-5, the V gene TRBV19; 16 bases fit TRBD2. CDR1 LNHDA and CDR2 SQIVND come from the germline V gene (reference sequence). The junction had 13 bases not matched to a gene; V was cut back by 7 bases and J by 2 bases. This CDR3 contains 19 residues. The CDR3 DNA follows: TGTGCCAGTACCCGCCCCGGGACTAGCGGGGGGGATTGGCAAGAGACCCAGTACTTC. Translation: CASTRPGTSGGDWQETQYF.

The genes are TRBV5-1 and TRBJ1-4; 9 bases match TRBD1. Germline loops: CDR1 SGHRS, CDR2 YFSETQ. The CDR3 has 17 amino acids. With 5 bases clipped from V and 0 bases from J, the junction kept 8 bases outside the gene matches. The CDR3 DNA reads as TGCGCCAGCAGGCCTGGACAGGGGCCCTCAACTAATGAAAAACTGTTTTTT. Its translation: CASRPGQGPSTNEKLFF.

CDR3 protein: CASSGGQGDTQYF. CDR3 coding DNA: TGTGCCAGCAGCGGGGGACAGGGGGATACGCAGTATTTT. This chain links TRBV9 with TRBJ2-3; TRBD1 matches at 10 bases. Germline lookup yields CDR1 SGDLS and CDR2 YYNGEE. Trimming took 3 bases from V and 6 from J; bases not matched to a gene: 1. The CDR3 runs to 13 residues.

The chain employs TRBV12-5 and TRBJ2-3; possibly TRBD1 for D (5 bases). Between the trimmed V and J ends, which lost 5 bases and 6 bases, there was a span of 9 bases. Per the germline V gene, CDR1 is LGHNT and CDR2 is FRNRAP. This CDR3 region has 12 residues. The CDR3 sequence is CASGETVDTQYF. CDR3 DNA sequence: TGTGCTAGTGGTGAGACAGTTGATACGCAGTATTTT. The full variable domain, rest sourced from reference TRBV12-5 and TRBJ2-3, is DARVTQTPRHKVTEMGQEVTMRCQPILGHNTVFWYRQTMMQGLELLAYFRNRAPLDDSGMPKDRFSAEMPDATLATLKIQPSEPRDSAVYFCASGETVDTQYFGPGTRLTVL.

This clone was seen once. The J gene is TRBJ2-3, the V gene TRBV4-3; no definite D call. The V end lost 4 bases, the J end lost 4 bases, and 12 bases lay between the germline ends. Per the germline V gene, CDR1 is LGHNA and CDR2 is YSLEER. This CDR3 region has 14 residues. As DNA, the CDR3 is TGCGCCAGCAGCCTTGGCGATCTAGCAGATACGCAGTATTTT. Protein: CASSLGDLADTQYF.

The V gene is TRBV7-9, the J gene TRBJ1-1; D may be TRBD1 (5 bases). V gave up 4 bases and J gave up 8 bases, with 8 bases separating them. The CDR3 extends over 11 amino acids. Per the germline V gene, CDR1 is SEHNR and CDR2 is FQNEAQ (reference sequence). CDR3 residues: CASSSGNEAFF. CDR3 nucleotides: TGTGCCAGCAGCTCAGGGAACGAAGCTTTCTTT.

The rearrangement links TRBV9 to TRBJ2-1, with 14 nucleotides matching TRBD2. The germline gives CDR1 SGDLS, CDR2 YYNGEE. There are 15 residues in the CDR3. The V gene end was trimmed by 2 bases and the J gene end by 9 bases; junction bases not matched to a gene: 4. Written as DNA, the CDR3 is TGTGCCAGCAGCGTCGGGACTAGCGGGGGCGGTGAGCAGTTCTTC. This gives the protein CASSVGTSGGGEQFF.

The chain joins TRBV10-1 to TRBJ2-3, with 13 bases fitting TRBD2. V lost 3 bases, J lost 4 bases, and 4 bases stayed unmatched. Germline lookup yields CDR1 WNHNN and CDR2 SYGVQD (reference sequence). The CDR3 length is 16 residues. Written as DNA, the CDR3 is TGCGCCAGCAGTGACTCCGGACTAGCGGGGGCAGATACGCAGTATTTT. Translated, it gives CASSDSGLAGADTQYF.

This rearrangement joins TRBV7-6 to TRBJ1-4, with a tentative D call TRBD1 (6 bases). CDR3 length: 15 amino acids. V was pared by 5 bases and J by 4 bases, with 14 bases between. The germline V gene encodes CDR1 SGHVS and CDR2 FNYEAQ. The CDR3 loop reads CASSGGRVVNEKLFF. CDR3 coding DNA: TGTGCCAGCAGCGGGGGCCGGGTGGTTAATGAAAAACTGTTTTTT.

The CDR3 here is CASSTGDRVNSPLHF. The CDR3 bases are TGTGCCAGCAGCACCGGGGACAGGGTAAATTCACCCCTCCACTTT. The rearrangement uses TRBV7-9 and TRBJ1-6; 9 bases fit TRBD1. This CDR3 has 15 amino acids. Per the germline V gene, CDR1 is SEHNR and CDR2 is FQNEAQ (reference sequence). Losses at the gene ends were 5 bases for V and 7 bases for J; bases not matched to a gene: 6.

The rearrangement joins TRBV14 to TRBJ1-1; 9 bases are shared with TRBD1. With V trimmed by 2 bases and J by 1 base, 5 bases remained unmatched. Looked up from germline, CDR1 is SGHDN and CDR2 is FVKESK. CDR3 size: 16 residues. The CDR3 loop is CASSQRGQGRNTEAFF. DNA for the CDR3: TGTGCCAGCAGCCAACGCGGACAGGGGCGGAACACTGAAGCTTTCTTT.

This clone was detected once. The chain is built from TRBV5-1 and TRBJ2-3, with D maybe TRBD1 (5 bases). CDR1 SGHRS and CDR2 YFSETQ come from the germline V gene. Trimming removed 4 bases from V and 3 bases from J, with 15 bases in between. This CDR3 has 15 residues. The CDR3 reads CASSPRAQGTDTQYF. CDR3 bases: TGCGCCAGCAGCCCACGGGCTCAGGGAACAGATACGCAGTATTTT.

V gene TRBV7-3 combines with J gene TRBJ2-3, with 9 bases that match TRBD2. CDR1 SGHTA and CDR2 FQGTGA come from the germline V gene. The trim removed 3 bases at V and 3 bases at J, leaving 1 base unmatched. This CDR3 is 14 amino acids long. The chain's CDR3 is CASSLGLATDTQYF. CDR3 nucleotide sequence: TGTGCCAGCAGCTTGGGACTAGCAACAGATACGCAGTATTTT. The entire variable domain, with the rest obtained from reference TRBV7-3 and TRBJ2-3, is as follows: GAGVSQTPSNKVTEKGKYVELRCDPISGHTALYWYRQSLGQGPEFLIYFQGTGAADDSGLPNDRFFAVRPEGSVSTLKIQRTERGDSAVYLCASSLGLATDTQYFGPGTRLTVL.

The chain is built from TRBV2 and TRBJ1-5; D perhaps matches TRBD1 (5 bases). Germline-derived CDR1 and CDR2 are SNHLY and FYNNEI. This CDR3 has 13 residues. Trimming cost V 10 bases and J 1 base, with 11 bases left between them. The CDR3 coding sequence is TGTGCCAACTCGCGGGACAGCAATCAGCCCCAGCATTTT. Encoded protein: CANSRDSNQPQHF.

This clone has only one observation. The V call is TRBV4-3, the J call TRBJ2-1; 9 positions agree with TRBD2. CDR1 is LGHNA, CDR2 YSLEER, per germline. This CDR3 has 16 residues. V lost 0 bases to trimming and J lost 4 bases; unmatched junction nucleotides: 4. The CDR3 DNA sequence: TGCGCCAGCAGCCAAGAGGTAGCGGGGGTATACAATGAGCAGTTCTTC. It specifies CASSQEVAGVYNEQFF.

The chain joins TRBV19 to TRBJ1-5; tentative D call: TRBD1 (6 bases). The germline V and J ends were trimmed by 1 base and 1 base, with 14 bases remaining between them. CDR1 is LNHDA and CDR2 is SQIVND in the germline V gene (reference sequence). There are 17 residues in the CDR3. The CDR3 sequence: CASSIGTAGRSNQPQHF. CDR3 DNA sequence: TGTGCCAGTAGTATAGGGACAGCTGGTAGAAGCAATCAGCCCCAGCATTTT.

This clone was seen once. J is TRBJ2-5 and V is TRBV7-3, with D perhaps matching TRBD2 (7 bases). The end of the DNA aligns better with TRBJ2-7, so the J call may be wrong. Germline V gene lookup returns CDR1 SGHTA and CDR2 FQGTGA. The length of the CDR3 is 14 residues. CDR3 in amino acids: CASSSGGSLYEQYF. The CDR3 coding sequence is TGTGCCAGCAGCTCGGGGGGCAGTTTGTACGAGCAGTACTTC.

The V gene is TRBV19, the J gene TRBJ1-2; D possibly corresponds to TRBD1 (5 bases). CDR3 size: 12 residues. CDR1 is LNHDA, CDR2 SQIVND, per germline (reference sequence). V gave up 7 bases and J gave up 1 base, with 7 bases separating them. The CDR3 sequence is CASNQGNYGYTF. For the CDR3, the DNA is TGTGCCAGTAACCAGGGTAACTATGGCTACACCTTC.

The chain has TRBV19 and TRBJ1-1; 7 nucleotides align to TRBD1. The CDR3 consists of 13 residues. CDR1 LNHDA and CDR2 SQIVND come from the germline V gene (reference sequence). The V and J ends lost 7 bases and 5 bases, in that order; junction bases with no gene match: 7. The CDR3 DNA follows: TGTGCCAGTACCCGGACAGGAGGAACTGAAGCTTTCTTT. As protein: CASTRTGGTEAFF.

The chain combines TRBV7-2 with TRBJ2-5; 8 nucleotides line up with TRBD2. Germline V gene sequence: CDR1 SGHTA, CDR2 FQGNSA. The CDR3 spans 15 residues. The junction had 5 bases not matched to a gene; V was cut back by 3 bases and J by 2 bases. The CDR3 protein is CASSFSGGRQETQYF. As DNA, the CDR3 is TGTGCCAGCAGCTTCAGCGGGGGCCGGCAAGAGACCCAGTACTTC.

The CDR3 DNA is TGTGCCAGCTCCTCCGGGACAGGGGCCTACGAGCAGTACTTC. This encodes CASSSGTGAYEQYF. This sequence joins TRBV7-2 and TRBJ2-7; 10 nucleotides line up with TRBD1. J lost 2 bases, V lost 8 bases, and 6 bases had no gene match. The germline V gene has CDR1 SGHTA and CDR2 FQGNSA. CDR3 length: 14 residues.

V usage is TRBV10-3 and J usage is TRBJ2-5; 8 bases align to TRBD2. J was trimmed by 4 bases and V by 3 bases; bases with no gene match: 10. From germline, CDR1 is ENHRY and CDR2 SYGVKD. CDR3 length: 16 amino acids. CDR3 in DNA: TGTGCCATCAGTGATTCTACCGGGGGGGCCCGAGAGACCCAGTACTTC. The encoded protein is CAISDSTGGARETQYF.

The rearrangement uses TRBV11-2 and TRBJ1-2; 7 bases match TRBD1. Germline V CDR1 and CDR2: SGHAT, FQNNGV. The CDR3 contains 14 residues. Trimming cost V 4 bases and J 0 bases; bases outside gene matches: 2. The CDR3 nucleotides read TGTGCCAGCAGCTGGGGACAGACTAACTATGGCTACACCTTC. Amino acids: CASSWGQTNYGYTF.

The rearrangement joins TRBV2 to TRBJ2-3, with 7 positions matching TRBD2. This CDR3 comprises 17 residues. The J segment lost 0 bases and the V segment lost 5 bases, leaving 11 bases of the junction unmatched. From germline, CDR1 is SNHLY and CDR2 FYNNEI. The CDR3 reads CASSFSKRGASTDTQYF. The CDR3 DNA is TGTGCCAGCAGTTTTTCTAAGCGGGGCGCTAGCACAGATACGCAGTATTTT.

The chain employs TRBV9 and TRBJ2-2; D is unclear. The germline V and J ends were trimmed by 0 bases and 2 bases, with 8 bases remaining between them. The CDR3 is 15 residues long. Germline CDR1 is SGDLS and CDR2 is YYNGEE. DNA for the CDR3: TGTGCCAGCAGCGTAGATAACATAAACACCGGGGAGCTGTTTTTT. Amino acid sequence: CASSVDNINTGELFF.

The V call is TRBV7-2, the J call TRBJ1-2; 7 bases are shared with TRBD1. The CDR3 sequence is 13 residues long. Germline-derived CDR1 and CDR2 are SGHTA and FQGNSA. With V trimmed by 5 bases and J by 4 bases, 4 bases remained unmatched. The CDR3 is CASSPGQSYGYTF. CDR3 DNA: TGTGCCAGCAGCCCGGGACAGTCCTATGGCTACACCTTC.

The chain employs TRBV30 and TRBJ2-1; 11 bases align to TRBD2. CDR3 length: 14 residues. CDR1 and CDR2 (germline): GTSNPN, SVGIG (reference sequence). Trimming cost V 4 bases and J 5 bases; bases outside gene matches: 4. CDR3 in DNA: TGTGCCTGGATGGGACTAGCGGAGAACAATGAGCAGTTCTTC. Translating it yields CAWMGLAENNEQFF.

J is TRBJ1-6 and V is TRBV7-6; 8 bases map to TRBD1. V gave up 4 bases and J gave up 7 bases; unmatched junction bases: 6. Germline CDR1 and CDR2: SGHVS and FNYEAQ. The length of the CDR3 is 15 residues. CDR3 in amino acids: CASSSDRVKNSPLHF. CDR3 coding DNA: TGTGCCAGCAGCTCGGACAGGGTTAAGAATTCACCCCTCCACTTT. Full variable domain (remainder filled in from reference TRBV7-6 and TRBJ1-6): GAGVSQSPRYKVTKRGQDVALRCDPISGHVSLYWYRQALGQGPEFLTYFNYEAQQDKSGLPNDRFSAERPEGSISTLTIQRTEQRDSAMYRCASSSDRVKNSPLHFGNGTRLTVT.

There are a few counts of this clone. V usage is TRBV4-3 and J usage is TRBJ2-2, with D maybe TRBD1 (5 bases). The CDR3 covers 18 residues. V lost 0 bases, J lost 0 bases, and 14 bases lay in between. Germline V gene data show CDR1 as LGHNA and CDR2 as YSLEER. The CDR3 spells CASSQDLWGPANTGELFF. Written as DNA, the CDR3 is TGCGCCAGCAGCCAAGATCTATGGGGCCCCGCGAACACCGGGGAGCTGTTTTTT.

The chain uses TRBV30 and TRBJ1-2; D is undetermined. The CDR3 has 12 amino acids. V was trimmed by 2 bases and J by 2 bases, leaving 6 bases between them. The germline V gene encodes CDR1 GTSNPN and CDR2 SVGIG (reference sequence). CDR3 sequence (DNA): TGTGCCTGGAGTCGAGTCAACTATGGCTACACCTTC. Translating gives CAWSRVNYGYTF.